This entry lists 19 T cell receptor beta chains sequenced from one sample in a study of shared clonotypes between healthy human individuals. Libraries were prepared by immunoSEQ multiplex PCR; TCRdb keeps only in-frame clonotypes and omits some of them. This sample has fewer than 400,000 clones, with over 65% found just once. Sequencing input: memory CD4+ T cells sorted from blood. This sample's subset: CD45RA-negative fraction. The receptors derive from a man aged 25 to 45 in good health.

This chain uses TRBV20-1 with TRBJ2-1; unclear D gene. V was trimmed by 6 bases and J by 6 bases, leaving 6 bases between them. The germline CDR1 and CDR2 sequences are DFQATT and SNEGSKA (reference sequence). The CDR3 is 10 amino acids. CDR3 protein: CSASVNEQFF. The CDR3 bases are TGCAGTGCCTCAGTCAATGAGCAGTTCTTC.

This clone was observed at least ten times. In DNA, the CDR3 is TGTGCCATCAGTCCCGGAGATACAGATACGCAGTATTTT. It codes for CAISPGDTDTQYF. This chain links TRBV10-3 with TRBJ2-3; D ambiguous. CDR1 ENHRY and CDR2 SYGVKD come from the germline V gene. Trimming took off 5 bases at V and 3 bases at J, with 9 bases between the two ends. This CDR3 has 13 amino acids.

The chain combines TRBV6-1 with TRBJ2-7; D is perhaps TRBD1 (6 bases). V lost 2 bases and J lost 1, with 9 bases in between. The CDR3 covers 14 residues. CDR1 is MNHNS and CDR2 is SASEGT in the germline V gene. Here the CDR3 DNA reads TGTGCCAGCAGTGAATTTGACAGGTCCTACGAGCAGTACTTC. Translating it yields CASSEFDRSYEQYF.

The chain uses TRBV19 and TRBJ1-4; D call uncertain. Trimming removed 4 bases at V and 6 bases at J, with 12 bases between. The CDR3 is 14 amino acids. Germline V gives CDR1 LNHDA, CDR2 SQIVND (reference sequence). Written as DNA, the CDR3 is TGTGCCAGTAGTACCGACATGTTTGATGAAAAACTGTTTTTT. Translation gives CASSTDMFDEKLFF. The full variable domain, completed using reference TRBV19 and TRBJ1-4, is DGGITQSPKYLFRKEGQNVTLSCEQNLNHDAMYWYRQDPGQGLRLIYYSQIVNDFQKGDIAEGYSVSREKKESFPLTVTSAQKNPTAFYLCASSTDMFDEKLFFGSGTQLSVL.

The chain joins TRBV19 to TRBJ2-1; 8 positions match TRBD2. The CDR3 runs to 18 residues. Trimming at V came to 3 bases and at J to 3 bases, leaving 13 bases not matched to a gene. The germline V gene has CDR1 LNHDA and CDR2 SQIVND (reference sequence). CDR3 bases: TGTGCCAGTAGTATTCTGGCGGGAGGTCCTGTTCTCTACAATGAGCAGTTCTTC. Translated, it gives CASSILAGGPVLYNEQFF.

This clone was seen a few times. This may stem from a read error, because a much larger clone lies one nucleotide away. Other DNA variants within this sample encode the same CDR3. The V call is TRBV29-1, the J call TRBJ2-6, with D possibly being TRBD1 (8 bases). This CDR3 has 16 amino acids. Germline-derived CDR1 and CDR2 are SQVTM and ANQGSEA. The ends were cut back, 6 bases at V and 3 bases at J, with 18 bases in the middle. CDR3 loop: CSVHRGGDYGANVLTF. CDR3 sequence (DNA): TGCAGCGTACACAGGGGGGGGGACTATGGGGCCAACGTCCTGACTTTC.

The table lists this clone with many counts. V usage is TRBV7-6 and J usage is TRBJ2-1; 10 bases line up with TRBD2. With 5 bases clipped from V and 5 bases from J, the junction kept 9 bases outside the gene matches. Germline CDR1 SGHVS, CDR2 FNYEAQ. This CDR3 is built from 16 residues. The CDR3 DNA is TGTGCCAGCAGCCAAGAAAGGACTAGCGGTAACAATGAGCAGTTCTTC. Encoded protein: CASSQERTSGNNEQFF. Together with reference TRBV7-6 and TRBJ2-1, the CDR3 gives the full variable domain: GAGVSQSPRYKVTKRGQDVALRCDPISGHVSLYWYRQALGQGPEFLTYFNYEAQQDKSGLPNDRFSAERPEGSISTLTIQRTEQRDSAMYRCASSQERTSGNNEQFFGPGTRLTVL.

This sequence joins TRBV9 and TRBJ2-3, with D hard to call. V was cut by 0 bases and J by 3 bases, with 8 bases left in between. This CDR3 comprises 14 residues. Germline CDR1 SGDLS, CDR2 YYNGEE. CDR3 loop: CASSVDVLTDTQYF. DNA for the CDR3: TGTGCCAGCAGCGTAGACGTATTAACAGATACGCAGTATTTT.

The chain employs TRBV18 and TRBJ2-7; D may match TRBD1 or TRBD2 (6 bases each). V lost 3 bases to trimming and J lost 5 bases, with 11 bases between them. Germline CDR1 KGHSH, CDR2 LQKENI. CDR3 size: 13 residues. Here the CDR3 reads CASSPTGGNEQYF. In nucleotides, the CDR3 is TGTGCCAGCTCACCGACCGGGGGCAACGAGCAGTACTTC.

This chain connects TRBV7-2 to TRBJ1-1; D remains ambiguous. Trimming cost V 1 base and J 3 bases, with 21 bases left between them. CDR1 is SGHTA and CDR2 is FQGNSA in the germline V gene. This CDR3 is built from 18 residues. The CDR3 DNA is TGTGCCAGCAGCTTAGATTTTGGGCTTTTCGGGAGGGACACTGAAGCTTTCTTT. This encodes CASSLDFGLFGRDTEAFF. Filled out from reference TRBV7-2 and TRBJ1-1, the complete variable domain reads GAGVSQSPSNKVTEKGKDVELRCDPISGHTALYWYRQSLGQGLEFLIYFQGNSAPDKSGLPSDRFSAERTGGSVSTLTIQRTQQEDSAVYLCASSLDFGLFGRDTEAFFGQGTRLTVV.

The V call is TRBV30, the J call TRBJ2-1, with 8 bases lining up with TRBD1. With V trimmed by 2 bases and J by 4 bases, 7 bases remained unmatched. CDR1 is GTSNPN, CDR2 SVGIG, per germline (reference sequence). The CDR3 contains 15 residues. DNA for the CDR3: TGTGCCTGGAGTAAATCGGGACAGGTTTACAATGAGCAGTTCTTC. Amino acids: CAWSKSGQVYNEQFF. The entire variable domain, with the rest obtained from reference TRBV30 and TRBJ2-1, is as follows: SQTIHQWPATLVQPVGSPLSLECTVEGTSNPNLYWYRQAAGRGLQLLFYSVGIGQISSEVPQNLSASRPQDRQFILSSKKLLLSDSGFYLCAWSKSGQVYNEQFFGPGTRLTVL.

The chain couples TRBV6-5 to TRBJ2-3, with D tentatively TRBD2 (6 bases). V lost 11 bases to trimming and J lost 4 bases, with 22 bases between them. The CDR3 is 15 residues long. The germline V gene encodes CDR1 MNHEY and CDR2 SVGAGI. The CDR3 DNA reads TGTGCCTCCAAAAGAGGAGGGGTAACCCCAGATACGCAGTATTTT. Its protein product is CASKRGGVTPDTQYF.

This rearrangement joins TRBV5-1 to TRBJ1-2, with D unresolved. The germline CDR1 and CDR2 sequences are SGHRS and YFSETQ. V dropped 1 base and J dropped 3 bases, with 16 bases sitting between them. There are 16 residues in the CDR3. The CDR3 protein is CASSLTTSDLDYGYTF. The CDR3 nucleotides are TGCGCCAGCAGCTTGACGACCTCCGATCTCGACTATGGCTACACCTTC. The entire variable domain, with the rest obtained from reference TRBV5-1 and TRBJ1-2, is as follows: KAGVTQTPRYLIKTRGQQVTLSCSPISGHRSVSWYQQTPGQGLQFLFEYFSETQRNKGNFPGRFSGRQFSNSRSEMNVSTLELGDSALYLCASSLTTSDLDYGYTFGSGTRLTVV.

The chain links TRBV2 to TRBJ2-7; TRBD2 matches 9 bases. V was pared by 4 bases and J by 0 bases, with 4 bases of the junction left unmatched. The CDR3 covers 15 residues. CDR1 and CDR2 (germline): SNHLY, FYNNEI. CDR3 DNA sequence: TGTGCCAGCAGTGGGGGGACTAGCCGCTCCTACGAGCAGTACTTC. Its protein is CASSGGTSRSYEQYF. Complete variable domain (other parts from reference TRBV2 and TRBJ2-7): EPEVTQTPSHQVTQMGQEVILRCVPISNHLYFYWYRQILGQKVEFLVSFYNNEISEKSEIFDDQFSVERPDGSNFTLKIRSTKLEDSAMYFCASSGGTSRSYEQYFGPGTRLTVT.

V is TRBV6-4 and J is TRBJ2-3; 11 bases are a match to TRBD1. The ends lost 0 bases at V and 4 bases at J; junction bases unmatched: 0. The CDR3 has 15 residues. Germline lookup yields CDR1 MRHNA and CDR2 SNTAGT. CDR3 residues: CASSDSGQGADTQYF. The CDR3 region has the DNA TGTGCCAGCAGTGACTCGGGACAGGGGGCAGATACGCAGTATTTT.

The genes are TRBV7-2 and TRBJ2-3, with unresolved D. This CDR3 is built from 13 residues. Germline lookup yields CDR1 SGHTA and CDR2 FQGNSA. The V gene lost 4 bases and the J gene lost 5 bases, with 10 bases spanning the gap. CDR3 amino acids: CASSYGPGDTQYF. CDR3 in DNA: TGTGCCAGCAGCTATGGGCCGGGAGATACGCAGTATTTT.

This clone was detected only a few times. The chain uses TRBV7-2 and TRBJ2-2; TRBD1 might be the D (5 bases). This CDR3 is 13 amino acids long. Trimming shortened V by 5 bases and J by 7 bases, and 11 bases separated the two germline ends. Germline CDR1 and CDR2: SGHTA and FQGNSA. CDR3 nucleotides: TGTGCCAGCAGCCCTCATAGGGGCGGGGAGCTGTTTTTT. It encodes CASSPHRGGELFF.

The J gene is TRBJ1-2, the V gene TRBV5-6; no clear D. Trimming pared 1 base from V and 8 bases from J, leaving 15 bases between. This CDR3 is built from 14 residues. Germline V gene sequence: CDR1 SGHDT, CDR2 YYEEEE. The CDR3 region is CASSLKSLTTGYTF. The DNA for the CDR3 is TGTGCCAGCAGCTTGAAGTCATTGACGACAGGCTACACCTTC. The full variable domain, in which reference TRBV5-6 and TRBJ1-2 provide the parts outside the CDR3, is DAGVTQSPTHLIKTRGQQVTLRCSPKSGHDTVSWYQQALGQGPQFIFQYYEEEERQRGNFPDRFSGHQFPNYSSELNVNALLLGDSALYLCASSLKSLTTGYTFGSGTRLTVV.

The J gene is TRBJ2-1, the V gene TRBV7-8, with 9 bases that match TRBD1. Germline loops: CDR1 SGHVS, CDR2 FQNEAQ. V lost 4 bases and J lost 4; bases outside the gene matches: 5. The CDR3 totals 15 residues. The CDR3 is CASSSSGQGYNEQFF. CDR3 DNA sequence: TGTGCCAGCAGCTCTTCGGGACAGGGATACAATGAGCAGTTCTTC.